Each of the 15 T cell receptor beta chains below was sequenced from the same sample in a study of cytomegalovirus exposure and HLA in healthy donors. Primers included in the PCR were 60 Vbeta and 13 Jbeta primers. The protocol was immunoSEQ multiplex PCR, while the TCRdb copy is restricted to in-frame clones and leaves out a portion. Here the sample spans more than 150,000 clones, roughly 80% being singletons. The sequenced sample was PBMCs. The receptor set was obtained from a man aged 50 to 60 in good health and CMV-seronegative.

In regard to this clone: The junction departs from the called germline gene at one end, perhaps through a read error. The chain links TRBV7-9 to TRBJ2-7; 11 bases map to TRBD1. The CDR3 runs 14 residues. Germline V CDR1 and CDR2: SEHNR, FQNEAQ (reference sequence). The CDR3 DNA reads as TGTTCCAGCAGCACAGGGACAGGGGGCTACGAGCAGTACTTC. This gives the protein CSSSTGTGGYEQYF.

This chain uses TRBV15 with TRBJ2-3; D gene uncertain. V dropped 1 base and J dropped 6 bases, with 8 bases sitting between them. The CDR3 contains 13 residues. Germline loops: CDR1 LNHNV, CDR2 YYDKDF (reference sequence). The CDR3 protein is CATSRAHGDTQYF. The DNA of the CDR3 is TGTGCCACCAGCAGAGCACACGGGGATACGCAGTATTTT.

The chain recombines TRBV12-5 with TRBJ1-2; 8 nucleotides agree with TRBD1. CDR3 length: 16 residues. Per germline, CDR1 LGHNT and CDR2 FRNRAP. The V gene end was trimmed by 1 base and the J gene end by 0 bases; junction bases not matched to a gene: 4. The CDR3 loop reads CASGLDPDRANYGYTF. The DNA for the CDR3 is TGTGCTAGTGGTTTGGACCCGGACAGGGCTAACTATGGCTACACCTTC.

This rearrangement joins TRBV27 to TRBJ2-7; maybe TRBD1 (5 bases). The V gene lost 0 bases and the J gene lost 4 bases, with 10 bases spanning the gap. Germline values: CDR1 MNHEY, CDR2 SMNVEV (reference sequence). The CDR3 runs to 14 residues. CDR3 coding DNA: TGTGCCAGCAGTTTATCTAACAGGTGGTACGAGCAGTACTTC. Translated: CASSLSNRWYEQYF.

The V and J genes are TRBV6-5 and TRBJ2-5; D is possibly TRBD2 (6 bases). The germline gives CDR1 MNHEY, CDR2 SVGAGI. V was clipped by 11 bases and J by 9 bases, with 19 bases between them. CDR3 length: 12 residues. The CDR3 loop reads CAAGGPWEAQYF. The CDR3 coding sequence is TGTGCCGCCGGAGGGCCTTGGGAGGCCCAGTACTTC.

The gene calls are TRBV6-5 and TRBJ2-1; 10 bases are a match to TRBD2. The J segment lost 6 bases and the V segment lost 2 bases, leaving 1 base of the junction unmatched. The CDR3 is 14 amino acids. Germline V gene sequence: CDR1 MNHEY, CDR2 SVGAGI. CDR3 region: CASSYIAGGNEQFF. Written as DNA, the CDR3 is TGTGCCAGCAGTTACATAGCGGGGGGCAATGAGCAGTTCTTC.

The V gene is TRBV5-1, the J gene TRBJ2-3, with a tentative D call TRBD2 (5 bases). The CDR3 totals 14 residues. The germline gives CDR1 SGHRS, CDR2 YFSETQ. Trimming stripped 2 bases from V and 0 bases from J, with 7 bases between. The CDR3: CASSFGSSTDTQYF. The CDR3 DNA follows: TGCGCCAGCAGCTTTGGGAGTAGCACAGATACGCAGTATTTT. Full variable domain (missing parts from reference TRBV5-1 and TRBJ2-3): KAGVTQTPRYLIKTRGQQVTLSCSPISGHRSVSWYQQTPGQGLQFLFEYFSETQRNKGNFPGRFSGRQFSNSRSEMNVSTLELGDSALYLCASSFGSSTDTQYFGPGTRLTVL.

The rearrangement links TRBV7-9 to TRBJ2-7; perhaps TRBD2 as D (6 bases). CDR1 SEHNR and CDR2 FQNEAQ come from the germline V gene (reference sequence). The CDR3 runs to 12 residues. V dropped 8 bases and J dropped 5 bases, with 13 bases sitting between them. The CDR3 loop reads CASSGGDHEQYF. CDR3 nucleotides: TGTGCCAGCTCTGGAGGGGACCACGAGCAGTACTTC.

V gene TRBV28 combines with J gene TRBJ2-7; D possibly corresponds to TRBD2 (5 bases). Between the trimmed V and J ends, which lost 1 base and 5 bases, there was a span of 12 bases. Germline V CDR1 and CDR2: MDHEN, SYDVKM. The CDR3 spans 14 residues. In nucleotides, the CDR3 is TGTGCCAGCAGTTTATTTGGCGGGTGGCACGAGCAGTACTTC. This translates into CASSLFGGWHEQYF.

DNA for the CDR3: TGTGCCAGCAGCCCAGGGTTTAGCAATCAGCCCCAGCATTTT. This sequence encodes CASSPGFSNQPQHF. The gene calls are TRBV7-9 and TRBJ1-5; D possibly corresponds to TRBD1 (5 bases). The V end lost 5 bases, the J end lost 0 bases, and 8 bases lay between the germline ends. The CDR3 has 14 amino acids. In germline, CDR1 is SEHNR, CDR2 FQNEAQ (reference sequence).

This clone has more than one count but fewer than ten. V gene TRBV2 combines with J gene TRBJ2-1; 9 bases align to TRBD2. Germline V gives CDR1 SNHLY, CDR2 FYNNEI. The CDR3 is 14 residues long. Losses at the gene ends were 4 bases for V and 4 bases for J; bases not matched to a gene: 2. The CDR3 is CASSGTSAYNEQFF. Written as DNA, the CDR3 is TGTGCCAGCAGTGGGACTAGCGCGTACAATGAGCAGTTCTTC.

The V and J genes are TRBV19 and TRBJ1-3, with unresolved D. The CDR3 spans 13 residues. V was pared by 4 bases and J by 3 bases, with 7 bases between. Germline V CDR1 and CDR2: LNHDA, SQIVND (reference sequence). DNA for the CDR3: TGTGCCAGTAGTACCGCCTATGGAAACACCATATATTTT. This codes for CASSTAYGNTIYF.

The chain links TRBV6-1 to TRBJ2-5, with 8 nucleotides matching TRBD1. The tail of the sequence fits TRBJ2-7 better, so the J call may be wrong. Per germline, CDR1 MNHNS and CDR2 SASEGT. The CDR3 consists of 12 residues. The DNA of the CDR3 is TGTGCCAGCAATGACAGGGGTTACGAGCAGTACTTC. It is translated as CASNDRGYEQYF.

The V and J genes are TRBV7-9 and TRBJ2-7; weak D call: TRBD1 (5 bases). This CDR3 is built from 15 residues. Trimming left V 2 bases short and J 5 bases short, with 16 bases between. Germline CDR1 and CDR2: SEHNR and FQNEAQ (reference sequence). CDR3 region: CASSLSGRVSHEQYF. In DNA, the CDR3 is TGTGCCAGCAGCTTAAGTGGCAGGGTTTCCCACGAGCAGTACTTC.

This clone was detected only once. The chain has TRBV30 and TRBJ2-1, with TRBD2 matching 10 bases. Germline values: CDR1 GTSNPN, CDR2 SVGIG (reference sequence). The CDR3 consists of 14 residues. With 0 bases clipped from V and 8 bases from J, the junction kept 4 bases outside the gene matches. Written as DNA, the CDR3 is TGTGCCTGGAGTGTGAGCGGGGGGGCTTATGAGCAGTTCTTC. Translated, it gives CAWSVSGGAYEQFF.